The clone carrying this T cell receptor (beta chain) was detected ten times or more. Its antigen is unidentified. The sample comes from a study of CD8+CD57+ T cells in acquired aplastic anemia. Study summary: Recorded DNA amounts for sorted CD4+ and CD8+ cells had an average of 3.2 ug. Healthy donor sequencing depth: roughly 10 million CD4+, under 12 million CD8+ reads.

Study observations and caveats: Some 31 shared CD8+ CDR3s appeared highly expressed within patients' immunodominant clones.

Using genomic DNA as the template, TCR beta VDJ and CDR3 profiling was carried out. MiXCR was run by TCRdb on the reads, yielding one entry per CDR3 protein. The sample yields about 130,000 distinct CDR3 sequences, 48% seen once. The CDR3 consists of 15 residues. V was shortened by 6 bases and J by 1 base, with 12 bases between the two germline ends. The germline CDR1 and CDR2 sequences are LGHNT and FRNRAP. What was sequenced was sorted CD4+, CD8+, or CD8+CD57+ T cells (not recorded which) from PBMCs. This TCR came from a human donor in good health, serving as a control. The rearrangement joins TRBV12-5 to TRBJ2-2; D perhaps matches TRBD1 (5 bases). CDR3 in amino acids: CASGRTGRNTGELFF. CDR3 sequence (DNA): TGTGCTAGTGGGAGAACAGGACGGAACACCGGGGAGCTGTTTTTT.